Following are 29 T cell receptor beta chains from one sample sequenced in a study of shared clonotypes between healthy human individuals. Produced via immunoSEQ multiplex PCR; TCRdb's table is partial and in-frame only. The sample holds 2 million to 2.5 million clones, approximately 96% seen once. Sequenced sample: naive CD4+ T cells sorted from blood. Subset denoted: CD45RA+ positively selected. The receptors stem from a man aged 18 to 29 in good health.

CDR3 protein: CASTWGRGQETQYF. The DNA of the CDR3 is TGTGCCAGCACCTGGGGCCGGGGTCAAGAGACCCAGTACTTC. This chain connects TRBV2 to TRBJ2-5, with D perhaps assigned TRBD1 or TRBD2 (5 bases each). There are 14 residues in the CDR3. Looked up from germline, CDR1 is SNHLY and CDR2 is FYNNEI. Trimming shortened V by 7 bases and J by 2 bases, and 14 bases separated the two germline ends.

The rearrangement joins TRBV5-1 to TRBJ1-4, with D uncertain. Germline V gene data show CDR1 as SGHRS and CDR2 as YFSETQ. This CDR3 contains 14 residues. The V end was cut by 2 bases, the J end by 0 bases, with 5 bases between. The CDR3 region is CASSFRATNEKLFF. CDR3 in DNA: TGCGCCAGCAGCTTCAGAGCAACTAATGAAAAACTGTTTTTT.

This sequence joins TRBV15 and TRBJ2-7; no clear D. The V and J ends lost 4 bases and 2 bases respectively, with 18 bases between them. Germline V gene data show CDR1 as LNHNV and CDR2 as YYDKDF (reference sequence). The length of the CDR3 is 16 residues. The CDR3 DNA reads TGTGCCACCAGCATCGGGTTCGATAGGGCGGCCTACGAGCAGTACTTC. Translation gives CATSIGFDRAAYEQYF.

Concerning this clone itself: Additional DNA sequences in this sample encode the identical CDR3. This sequence joins TRBV6-5 and TRBJ1-1; D not certain. The CDR3 is 12 residues long. Trimming shortened V by 7 bases and J by 3 bases, and 9 bases separated the two germline ends. Germline V CDR1 and CDR2: MNHEY, SVGAGI. The CDR3 DNA reads TGTGCCAGCACGCGCGGGGACACTGAAGCTTTCTTT. It yields the protein CASTRGDTEAFF.

The chain uses TRBV7-9 and TRBJ1-1, with D uncertain. The germline V gene encodes CDR1 SEHNR and CDR2 FQNEAQ (reference sequence). Trimming removed 1 base from V and 2 bases from J, with 17 bases in between. The CDR3 covers 17 residues. The CDR3 is CASSLENGRPLNTEAFF. The CDR3 DNA reads TGTGCCAGCAGCTTAGAGAATGGACGGCCGCTCAACACTGAAGCTTTCTTT. Filled out from reference TRBV7-9 and TRBJ1-1, the complete variable domain reads DTGVSQNPRHKITKRGQNVTFRCDPISEHNRLYWYRQTLGQGPEFLTYFQNEAQLEKSRLLSDRFSAERPKGSFSTLEIQRTEQGDSAMYLCASSLENGRPLNTEAFFGQGTRLTVV.

The rearrangement uses TRBV11-3 and TRBJ2-1; the match to TRBD1 covers 9 bases. Germline assignment: CDR1 SGHNT and CDR2 YENEEA. J gave up 0 bases and V 2 bases, and 11 bases lay outside the gene matches. The CDR3 sequence is 19 residues long. The CDR3 bases are TGTGCCAGCAGCTTAACAGGGGGCAAGTTAGGGGGCTCCTACAATGAGCAGTTCTTC. It specifies CASSLTGGKLGGSYNEQFF. The whole variable domain, remainder taken from reference TRBV11-3 and TRBJ2-1, is EAGVVQSPRYKIIEKKQPVAFWCNPISGHNTLYWYLQNLGQGPELLIRYENEEAVDDSQLPKDRFSAERLKGVDSTLKIQPAELGDSAVYLCASSLTGGKLGGSYNEQFFGPGTRLTVL.

V usage is TRBV18 and J usage is TRBJ1-2; D is ambiguous. Germline V gene lookup returns CDR1 KGHSH and CDR2 LQKENI. The V and J ends lost 0 bases and 0 bases respectively, with 11 bases between them. The CDR3 has 16 residues. CDR3 loop: CASSPPSSPTNYGYTF. Written as DNA, the CDR3 is TGTGCCAGCTCACCACCATCTAGTCCAACTAACTATGGCTACACCTTC. The variable domain in full, with the rest retrieved from reference TRBV18 and TRBJ1-2, is NAGVMQNPRHLVRRRGQEARLRCSPMKGHSHVYWYRQLPEEGLKFMVYLQKENIIDESGMPKERFSAEFPKEGPSILRIQQVVRGDSAAYFCASSPPSSPTNYGYTFGSGTRLTVV.

V is TRBV30 and J is TRBJ2-1; 12 bases line up with TRBD2. V lost 7 bases to trimming and J lost 8 bases; unmatched junction nucleotides: 12. Germline lookup yields CDR1 GTSNPN and CDR2 SVGIG (reference sequence). CDR3 size: 15 residues. The CDR3 nucleotides are TGTGCCTTGTACACTCCGACTAGCGGGAGTGATGAGCAGTTCTTC. Its protein product is CALYTPTSGSDEQFF.

The chain uses TRBV5-1 and TRBJ2-5, with D perhaps matching TRBD2 (6 bases). The CDR3 runs to 15 residues. Germline-derived CDR1 and CDR2 are SGHRS and YFSETQ. The V gene lost 6 bases and the J gene lost 0 bases, with 15 bases spanning the gap. The CDR3 reads CASTILGSYQETQYF. CDR3 bases: TGCGCCAGCACCATTCTCGGGAGTTACCAAGAGACCCAGTACTTC.

The chain carries TRBV6-5 and TRBJ1-2, with 9 bases lining up with TRBD1. CDR1 MNHEY and CDR2 SVGAGI come from the germline V gene. This CDR3 contains 13 residues. V gave up 5 bases and J gave up 8 bases; unmatched junction bases: 6. The CDR3 nucleotides read TGTGCCAGCAGTCAACAGGGGGCGGGAGGCTACACCTTC. This gives the protein CASSQQGAGGYTF.

V gene TRBV6-5 combines with J gene TRBJ1-2, with D possibly matching TRBD1 (6 bases). The CDR3 has 15 amino acids. Trimming took off 5 bases at V and 4 bases at J, with 17 bases between the two ends. From germline, CDR1 is MNHEY and CDR2 SVGAGI. As DNA, the CDR3 is TGTGCCAGCAGTCTGAACAGGGTTCTGAGCTATGGCTACACCTTC. It yields the protein CASSLNRVLSYGYTF.

V usage is TRBV29-1 and J usage is TRBJ2-5; no firm D call. Trimming removed 0 bases at V and 8 bases at J, with 4 bases between. Germline V gives CDR1 SQVTM, CDR2 ANQGSEA. CDR3 length: 10 residues. The CDR3 DNA is TGCAGCGTTGAAGACGTAACCCAGTACTTC. Protein: CSVEDVTQYF.

The chain couples TRBV5-1 to TRBJ1-1; maybe TRBD1 (5 bases). Trimming removed 4 bases at V and 4 bases at J, with 11 bases between. The CDR3 consists of 13 residues. Germline-derived CDR1 and CDR2 are SGHRS and YFSETQ. DNA for the CDR3: TGCGCCAGCAGCCGGCAGGGAAGCACTGAAGCTTTCTTT. Translation: CASSRQGSTEAFF.

V is TRBV5-1 and J is TRBJ2-7; perhaps TRBD1 as D (6 bases). The CDR3 is made up of 14 amino acids. Germline CDR1 SGHRS, CDR2 YFSETQ. Trimming took 0 bases from V and 3 from J, leaving 10 bases between them. CDR3 region: CASSLATGLYEQYF. The CDR3 nucleotides read TGCGCCAGCAGCTTGGCTACAGGGCTCTACGAGCAGTACTTC.

This clone is a singleton in its sample. This chain connects TRBV18 to TRBJ2-7; no clear D. Between the trimmed V and J ends, which lost 1 base and 6 bases, there was a span of 13 bases. CDR1 is KGHSH and CDR2 is LQKENI in the germline V gene. CDR3 size: 14 residues. CDR3 coding DNA: TGTGCCAGCTCACCACGTATGGGAAATATCGAGCAGTACTTC. It specifies CASSPRMGNIEQYF.

Worth noting for this clone: The sample has other DNA sequences that encode this CDR3 too. V and J are TRBV2 and TRBJ2-1; perhaps TRBD2 as D (6 bases). The CDR3 loop spans 15 amino acids. V was clipped by 1 base and J by 1 base, with 8 bases between them. Germline V gene lookup returns CDR1 SNHLY and CDR2 FYNNEI. The CDR3 nucleotides read TGTGCCAGCAGTGAAGGGAGGGGATCCTACAATGAGCAGTTCTTC. Protein product: CASSEGRGSYNEQFF. Based on the CDR3 plus reference TRBV2 and TRBJ2-1, the full variable domain is EPEVTQTPSHQVTQMGQEVILRCVPISNHLYFYWYRQILGQKVEFLVSFYNNEISEKSEIFDDQFSVERPDGSNFTLKIRSTKLEDSAMYFCASSEGRGSYNEQFFGPGTRLTVL.

The CDR3 nucleotides read TGTGCCAGCAGCTTAGATCGGACAGGCGCTTCACCCCTCCACTTT. Amino acid sequence: CASSLDRTGASPLHF. The chain uses TRBV7-8 and TRBJ1-6; 7 bases are a match to TRBD1. The V gene's germline CDR1 is SGHVS and CDR2 FQNEAQ. V lost 1 base, J lost 9 bases, and 6 bases stayed unmatched. CDR3 length equals 15 residues.

The rearrangement uses TRBV7-6 and TRBJ2-7; D unclear. The CDR3 is made up of 14 amino acids. Trimming removed 0 bases at V and 0 bases at J, with 6 bases between. Germline V gene data show CDR1 as SGHVS and CDR2 as FNYEAQ. CDR3 in amino acids: CASSLAEYSYEQYF. CDR3 nucleotides: TGTGCCAGCAGCTTAGCAGAATACTCCTACGAGCAGTACTTC. The full variable domain, in which reference TRBV7-6 and TRBJ2-7 provide the parts outside the CDR3, is GAGVSQSPRYKVTKRGQDVALRCDPISGHVSLYWYRQALGQGPEFLTYFNYEAQQDKSGLPNDRFSAERPEGSISTLTIQRTEQRDSAMYRCASSLAEYSYEQYFGPGTRLTVT.

The rearrangement uses TRBV18 and TRBJ2-7, with 10 bases lining up with TRBD1. This CDR3 spans 14 amino acids. J lost 3 bases, V lost 8 bases, and 7 bases had no gene match. CDR1 and CDR2 from the germline V gene are KGHSH and LQKENI. For the CDR3, the DNA is TGTGCCAGCGCGACAGGGGGCGGGAGCTACGAGCAGTACTTC. This translates into CASATGGGSYEQYF.

The chain joins TRBV9 to TRBJ2-1; possibly TRBD1 or TRBD2 for D (5 bases each). CDR1 is SGDLS and CDR2 is YYNGEE in the germline V gene. The V end lost 0 bases, the J end lost 1 base, and 8 bases lay between the germline ends. CDR3 length equals 15 residues. The CDR3: CASSVDWGSYNEQFF. The CDR3 DNA reads as TGTGCCAGCAGCGTAGACTGGGGGTCCTACAATGAGCAGTTCTTC.

The chain is built from TRBV10-3 and TRBJ2-1; tentatively, D is TRBD2 (6 bases). This CDR3 spans 15 amino acids. V dropped 11 bases and J dropped 0 bases, with 17 bases sitting between them. The germline V gene encodes CDR1 ENHRY and CDR2 SYGVKD. The DNA of the CDR3 is TGTGCCGCCGGGGACTCCCCTGCCTCCTACAATGAGCAGTTCTTC. Protein: CAAGDSPASYNEQFF.

This rearrangement joins TRBV28 to TRBJ1-2; D remains ambiguous. CDR1 and CDR2 from the germline V gene are MDHEN and SYDVKM. The CDR3 covers 14 residues. The germline V and J ends were trimmed by 8 bases and 1 base, with 14 bases remaining between them. In nucleotides, the CDR3 is TGTGCCAGCGACTCCCTCACCCGTAACTATGGCTACACCTTC. Translation gives CASDSLTRNYGYTF.

The genes are TRBV7-8 and TRBJ2-3, with D perhaps matching TRBD1 (7 bases). V lost 5 bases, J lost 2 bases, and 14 bases lay in between. There are 15 residues in the CDR3. In germline, CDR1 is SGHVS, CDR2 FQNEAQ. DNA for the CDR3: TGTGCCAGCAGCCCAGCAGGGGGGCCCACAGATACGCAGTATTTT. It encodes CASSPAGGPTDTQYF.

The genes are TRBV6-5 and TRBJ1-2; D perhaps matches TRBD1 (5 bases). Germline values: CDR1 MNHEY, CDR2 SVGAGI. The ends were cut back, 2 bases at V and 6 bases at J, with 13 bases in the middle. The CDR3 runs 14 residues. The CDR3 nucleotides read TGTGCCAGCAGTTACCACACAGGCCCCCATGGCTACACCTTC. This sequence encodes CASSYHTGPHGYTF.

The J gene is TRBJ1-1, the V gene TRBV27, with unresolved D. V lost 3 bases and J lost 7, with 9 bases in between. Per the germline V gene, CDR1 is MNHEY and CDR2 is SMNVEV (reference sequence). CDR3 size: 12 residues. The CDR3 DNA sequence: TGTGCCAGCAGTTTTGCGGGCCGTGAAGCTTTCTTT. It codes for CASSFAGREAFF.

V gene TRBV27 combines with J gene TRBJ2-5; TRBD2 matches at 10 bases. The CDR3 is 16 residues long. The germline gives CDR1 MNHEY, CDR2 SMNVEV (reference sequence). Trimming at V came to 3 bases and at J to 5 bases, leaving 9 bases not matched to a gene. The CDR3 loop reads CASSFLLAGAVETQYF. The DNA for the CDR3 is TGTGCCAGCAGTTTCTTGCTAGCGGGAGCGGTGGAGACCCAGTACTTC.

The chain uses TRBV19 and TRBJ1-5, with D uncertain. V lost 6 bases to trimming and J lost 0 bases, with 12 bases between them. The germline V gene encodes CDR1 LNHDA and CDR2 SQIVND (reference sequence). This CDR3 spans 15 amino acids. CDR3 loop: CASRADVHSNQPQHF. The CDR3 DNA sequence: TGTGCCAGTAGGGCGGACGTACATAGCAATCAGCCCCAGCATTTT.

The gene calls are TRBV29-1 and TRBJ2-5; D unresolved. The J call could be wrong; TRBJ2-7 is a better fit for the DNA end. Per the germline V gene, CDR1 is SQVTM and CDR2 is ANQGSEA. The CDR3 has 10 residues. The CDR3 loop is CSARADEQYF. As DNA, the CDR3 is TGCAGCGCTAGGGCGGACGAGCAGTACTTC.

This chain connects TRBV5-1 to TRBJ2-7, with D possibly matching TRBD1 (6 bases). The V end lost 4 bases, the J end lost 6 bases, and 20 bases lay between the germline ends. Germline CDR1 SGHRS, CDR2 YFSETQ. The CDR3 sequence is 15 residues long. CDR3 protein: CASSPPTGSPVEQYF. DNA of the CDR3: TGCGCCAGCAGCCCTCCGACAGGCTCCCCGGTCGAGCAGTACTTC.